Below are 14 T cell receptor beta chains sequenced from a single sample in a study of CD8+CD57+ T cells in acquired aplastic anemia. Investigators profiled TCR beta VDJ and CDR3 from genomic DNA template. MiXCR, applied by TCRdb to the reads, yields one record per CDR3 protein. This sample has 200,000 to 250,000 distinct CDR3 sequences, with 30% to 35% found just once. Sequencing used sorted CD4+, CD8+, or CD8+CD57+ T cells (not recorded which) from PBMCs. These receptors were collected from a human donor in good health, serving as a control.

On this clonotype: A much larger clone sits a single nucleotide away, making a read error possible. The CDR3 reads CASSIRAGGTGAFF. The DNA for the CDR3 is TGTGCCAGCAGCATCCGGGCCGGGGGAACTGGAGCTTTCTTT. The chain combines TRBV7-2 with TRBJ1-1; D is perhaps TRBD1 (5 bases). CDR1 and CDR2 from the germline V gene are SGHTA and FQGNSA. This CDR3 is built from 14 residues.

There are many counts of this clonotype. The CDR3 region is CASSFKTGNPTNTEAFF. The CDR3, as DNA: TGTGCCAGCAGCTTTAAAACAGGGAATCCCACGAACACTGAAGCTTTCTTT. The rearrangement joins TRBV7-9 to TRBJ1-1, with D maybe TRBD1 (6 bases). Per germline, CDR1 SEHNR and CDR2 FQNEAQ (reference sequence). Trimming removed 3 bases at V and 1 base at J, with 18 bases between. The CDR3 consists of 17 residues.

With regard to this clonotype: This could be a read error, since a much larger clone is one nucleotide away. V usage is TRBV20-1 and J usage is TRBJ2-7; D remains unclear. CDR3 length: 13 amino acids. The germline V gene encodes CDR1 DFQATT and CDR2 SNEGSKA (reference sequence). Here the CDR3 reads CSARSDASPEQHF. In DNA form, the CDR3 reads TGCAGTGCCAGGTCGGATGCCTCCCCCGAGCAGCACTTC.

V and J are TRBV3-1 and TRBJ1-2; no clear D gene. Germline V gene sequence: CDR1 LGHDT, CDR2 YNNKEL (reference sequence). The CDR3 loop spans 15 amino acids. V lost 0 bases and J 2 bases, leaving 10 bases between the germline ends. CDR3 protein: CASSQDRPQNYGYTF. CDR3 DNA sequence: TGTGCCAGCAGCCAAGATCGGCCCCAGAACTATGGCTACACCTTC.

The V gene is TRBV25-1, the J gene TRBJ2-7; 9 nucleotides align to TRBD1. This CDR3 has 15 amino acids. Germline CDR1 reads MGHDK; CDR2 reads SYGVNS. After removal of 4 bases from V and 3 bases from J, the junction contained 7 bases not matched to a gene. The CDR3 region has the DNA TGTGCCAGCAGTGGCTGGGACAGGGTAAACTACGAGCAGTACTTC. Translating gives CASSGWDRVNYEQYF.

This chain uses TRBV7-2 with TRBJ2-7; D gene uncertain. The germline V and J ends were trimmed by 6 bases and 1 base, with 10 bases remaining between them. The CDR3 covers 13 residues. The germline gives CDR1 SGHTA, CDR2 FQGNSA. For the CDR3, the DNA is TGTGCCAGCAGATTTGGCGTATCCTACGAGCAGTACTTC. This encodes CASRFGVSYEQYF.

This chain connects TRBV18 to TRBJ2-2; tentative D call: TRBD1 (6 bases). The germline CDR1 and CDR2 sequences are KGHSH and LQKENI. The V gene lost 8 bases and the J gene lost 6 bases, with 16 bases spanning the gap. The CDR3 covers 14 residues. Here the CDR3 reads CASRTVMSSGELFF. Here the CDR3 DNA reads TGTGCCAGCAGGACAGTTATGTCGTCCGGGGAGCTGTTTTTT.

This clonotype was seen ten or more times. The rearrangement joins TRBV5-1 to TRBJ2-5; a possible D gene is TRBD1 (6 bases). The germline gives CDR1 SGHRS, CDR2 YFSETQ. The CDR3 is 15 residues long. V was pared by 5 bases and J by 2 bases, with 16 bases between. In DNA form, the CDR3 reads TGCGCCAGCAGTTCCTCCGGGACACCGCAAGAGACCCAGTACTTC. The encoded protein is CASSSSGTPQETQYF. The entire variable domain, with the rest obtained from reference TRBV5-1 and TRBJ2-5, is as follows: KAGVTQTPRYLIKTRGQQVTLSCSPISGHRSVSWYQQTPGQGLQFLFEYFSETQRNKGNFPGRFSGRQFSNSRSEMNVSTLELGDSALYLCASSSSGTPQETQYFGPGTRLLVL.

This clonotype was recorded a few times. V gene TRBV4-2 combines with J gene TRBJ1-1; D is unresolved. The germline V gene encodes CDR1 LGHNA and CDR2 YNFKEQ. CDR3 length equals 16 residues. V was cut by 4 bases and J by 1 base, with 16 bases left in between. In DNA, the CDR3 is TGTGCCAGCAGCCCCCACTTTTGGCAGGAGAACACTGAAGCTTTCTTT. It translates to CASSPHFWQENTEAFF.

In its sample, this clonotype was seen many times. The chain combines TRBV29-1 with TRBJ1-3; no clear D gene. V shed 2 bases and J shed 2 bases, with 10 bases lying between them. The length of the CDR3 is 14 residues. Germline lookup yields CDR1 SQVTM and CDR2 ANQGSEA. The CDR3: CSVEYGQTGNTIYF. The CDR3 coding sequence is TGCAGCGTTGAATATGGGCAGACTGGAAACACCATATATTTT.

Many counts were recorded for this clonotype. V usage is TRBV24-1 and J usage is TRBJ1-1; 8 bases are a match to TRBD1. The junction had 5 bases not matched to a gene; V was cut back by 5 bases and J by 7 bases. Germline V gives CDR1 KGHDR, CDR2 SFDVKD. The CDR3 runs to 13 residues. CDR3 sequence: CATSAADRVEAFF. The CDR3 nucleotides read TGTGCCACCAGTGCCGCGGACAGGGTTGAAGCTTTCTTT.

About this clonotype itself: This may come from a read error, since a much larger clone is one base off. This chain joins TRBV5-1 and TRBJ2-7; 9 nucleotides match TRBD1. Germline lookup yields CDR1 SGHRS and CDR2 YFSETQ. The CDR3 is 15 amino acids. The CDR3 DNA reads as TGCGCCGGCAGCCTCAAGACCCACAGGGGGCGGGAGCAGTACTTC. Translation: CAGSLKTHRGREQYF.

This clonotype has ten or more counts. This rearrangement joins TRBV2 to TRBJ2-3; 7 nucleotides match TRBD2. With V trimmed by 7 bases and J by 4 bases, 8 bases remained unmatched. Germline lookup yields CDR1 SNHLY and CDR2 FYNNEI. CDR3 size: 14 residues. CDR3 coding DNA: TGTGCCAGCACCTTAATGGGGGGGGCAGATACGCAGTATTTT. Translation gives CASTLMGGADTQYF.

The chain uses TRBV6-1 and TRBJ2-5; 12 bases agree with TRBD2. This CDR3 is built from 19 residues. V shed 4 bases and J 4 bases; nucleotides not matched to a gene: 16. Germline CDR1 and CDR2: MNHNS and SASEGT. The CDR3 DNA reads as TGTGCCAGCAGTGTCCAAATAGCCCGACTAGCGGGAGACGGAGAGACCCAGTACTTC. It yields the protein CASSVQIARLAGDGETQYF.